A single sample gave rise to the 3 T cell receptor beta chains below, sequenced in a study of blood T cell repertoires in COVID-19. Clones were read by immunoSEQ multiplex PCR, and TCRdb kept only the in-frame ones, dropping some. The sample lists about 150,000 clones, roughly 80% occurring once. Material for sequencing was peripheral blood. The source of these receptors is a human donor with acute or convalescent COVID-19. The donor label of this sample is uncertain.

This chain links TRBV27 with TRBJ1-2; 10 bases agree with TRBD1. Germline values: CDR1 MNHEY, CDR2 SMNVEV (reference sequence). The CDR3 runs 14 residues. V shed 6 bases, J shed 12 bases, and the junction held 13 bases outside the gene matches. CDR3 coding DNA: TGTGCCAGCAGCCCCATGACAGGGGGCTTCCTCCACACCTTC. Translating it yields CASSPMTGGFLHTF.

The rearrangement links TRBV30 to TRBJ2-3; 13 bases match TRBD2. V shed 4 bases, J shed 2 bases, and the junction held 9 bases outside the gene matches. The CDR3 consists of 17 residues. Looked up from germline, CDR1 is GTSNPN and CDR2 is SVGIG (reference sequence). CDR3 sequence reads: CAWTRGGLAGPTDTQYF. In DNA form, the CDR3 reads TGTGCCTGGACCCGGGGGGGACTAGCGGGGCCCACAGATACGCAGTATTTT.

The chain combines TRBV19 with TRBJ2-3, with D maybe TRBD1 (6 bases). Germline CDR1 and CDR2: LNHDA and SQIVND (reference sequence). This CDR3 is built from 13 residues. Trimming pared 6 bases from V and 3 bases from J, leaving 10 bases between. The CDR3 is CASSRQATDTQYF. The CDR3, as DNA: TGTGCCAGTAGCAGACAGGCGACAGATACGCAGTATTTT.